Listed here are 17 T cell receptor beta chains from one sample, sequenced in a study of blood T cell repertoires in COVID-19. TCRdb keeps only in-frame clones here, not all; method: immunoSEQ multiplex PCR. The repertoire holds around 300,000 clones, with roughly 85% as singletons. The sequencing input was peripheral blood. The receptors were sampled from a woman between 45 and 65 years old who had recovered from COVID-19.

The gene calls are TRBV7-2 and TRBJ1-5; 7 bases are shared with TRBD1. The CDR3 has 13 residues. Germline trimming cut 5 bases from V and 4 bases from J; bases unmatched to any gene: 2. Per the germline V gene, CDR1 is SGHTA and CDR2 is FQGNSA. The DNA of the CDR3 is TGTGCCAGCAGCGCGACAGGGAATCAGCCCCAGCATTTT. This codes for CASSATGNQPQHF.

The chain has TRBV2 and TRBJ2-7; no clear D gene. V shed 5 bases and J shed 2 bases, with 7 bases lying between them. This CDR3 has 12 residues. Germline V gives CDR1 SNHLY, CDR2 FYNNEI. The CDR3 DNA is TGTGCCAGCAGTTCCCAGGCCTACGAGCAGTACTTC. Its protein product is CASSSQAYEQYF.

As DNA, the CDR3 is TGTGCCAGCAGTTCCCCAGACAGGGGTGGAGGCTACGAGCAGTACTTC. It encodes CASSSPDRGGGYEQYF. V and J are TRBV6-6 and TRBJ2-7; 8 nucleotides align to TRBD1. This CDR3 has 16 residues. The V and J ends lost 4 bases and 3 bases, in that order; junction bases with no gene match: 11. Germline V gene data show CDR1 as MNHNY and CDR2 as SVGAGI (reference sequence).

This clone was counted a few times. The gene calls are TRBV7-8 and TRBJ1-3; D is unclear. Germline V gene lookup returns CDR1 SGHVS and CDR2 FQNEAQ. Deletions cut 5 bases from V and 0 bases from J, with 11 bases between. The CDR3 loop spans 15 amino acids. The CDR3 coding sequence is TGTGCCAGCAGCCCAGGCGGGCTCTCTGGAAACACCATATATTTT. It encodes CASSPGGLSGNTIYF.

The rearrangement uses TRBV6-2 or TRBV6-3 and TRBJ2-5; no clear D gene. With 4 bases removed from V and 5 bases from J, the gap between germline ends came to 14 bases. This CDR3 region has 14 residues. Looked up from germline, CDR1 is MNHEY and CDR2 is SVGEGT. CDR3 nucleotides: TGTGCCAGCAGTTCCCCCGTAACTCGGGAGACCCAGTACTTC. It specifies CASSSPVTRETQYF.

The chain combines TRBV5-4 with TRBJ1-2, with D perhaps matching TRBD1 (6 bases). Trimming took off 1 base at V and 6 bases at J, with 7 bases between the two ends. Germline values: CDR1 SGHNT, CDR2 YYREEE (reference sequence). This CDR3 is 12 amino acids long. CDR3 in DNA: TGTGCCAGCAGCTTGACAGGGAATGGCTACACCTTC. Residues: CASSLTGNGYTF. Based on the CDR3 plus reference TRBV5-4 and TRBJ1-2, the full variable domain is ETGVTQSPTHLIKTRGQQVTLRCSSQSGHNTVSWYQQALGQGPQFIFQYYREEENGRGNFPPRFSGLQFPNYSSELNVNALELDDSALYLCASSLTGNGYTFGSGTRLTVV.

The chain joins TRBV11-3 to TRBJ1-6; D is ambiguous. V was trimmed by 5 bases and J by 9 bases, leaving 11 bases between them. The CDR3 extends over 13 amino acids. The germline V gene has CDR1 SGHNT and CDR2 YENEEA. CDR3 loop: CASSLEIGSPLHF. The CDR3 region has the DNA TGTGCCAGCAGCCTTGAAATCGGTTCACCCCTCCACTTT.

The chain has TRBV19 and TRBJ1-4, with unresolved D. This CDR3 has 16 amino acids. Per the germline V gene, CDR1 is LNHDA and CDR2 is SQIVND (reference sequence). V dropped 5 bases and J dropped 5 bases, with 18 bases sitting between them. CDR3 region: CASSPREGIRNEKLFF. The CDR3 DNA sequence: TGTGCCAGTAGTCCAAGGGAGGGAATCAGGAATGAAAAACTGTTTTTT.

The chain joins TRBV28 to TRBJ2-5, with TRBD2 identical over 8 bases. The CDR3 consists of 14 residues. V shed 10 bases, J shed 2 bases, and the junction held 9 bases outside the gene matches. Per the germline V gene, CDR1 is MDHEN and CDR2 is SYDVKM. CDR3 region: CATLERGRQETQYF. CDR3 sequence (DNA): TGTGCCACCCTCGAGCGGGGGAGACAAGAGACCCAGTACTTC.

This clone showed up just a few times. The chain uses TRBV20-1 and TRBJ1-3; TRBD1 matches at 7 bases. This CDR3 comprises 14 residues. Germline V CDR1 and CDR2: DFQATT, SNEGSKA (reference sequence). After removal of 3 bases from V and 0 bases from J, the junction contained 2 bases not matched to a gene. The CDR3, as DNA: TGCAGTGCTAGTGACAGGGACTCTGGAAACACCATATATTTT. It specifies CSASDRDSGNTIYF.

In this sample, this clone turned up once. The rearrangement uses TRBV12-3 or TRBV12-4 and TRBJ1-5; D perhaps matches TRBD1 (5 bases). This CDR3 has 13 residues. The V end was cut by 6 bases, the J end by 4 bases, with 10 bases between. CDR3 sequence reads: CASSPGFNQPQHF. Here the CDR3 DNA reads TGTGCCAGCAGCCCAGGGTTTAATCAGCCCCAGCATTTT.

The chain links TRBV10-2 to TRBJ2-3, with 8 nucleotides matching TRBD2. The length of the CDR3 is 15 residues. Germline CDR1 WSHSY, CDR2 SAAADI. The ends lost 7 bases at V and 2 bases at J; junction bases unmatched: 8. The CDR3 DNA is TGCGCCAGCACTCCGAGCGGGGGCTACACAGATACGCAGTATTTT. Translated: CASTPSGGYTDTQYF.

In its sample, this clone was seen once. The V gene is TRBV7-2, the J gene TRBJ2-1; 11 bases align to TRBD1. Germline V gene sequence: CDR1 SGHTA, CDR2 FQGNSA. V shed 1 base, J shed 12 bases, and the junction held 5 bases outside the gene matches. The CDR3 loop spans 14 amino acids. CDR3 loop: CASSLDLGTGGQFF. The CDR3, as DNA: TGTGCCAGCAGCTTAGATCTCGGGACAGGGGGGCAGTTCTTC.

The genes are TRBV19 and TRBJ1-5; 10 bases line up with TRBD1. This CDR3 has 15 residues. V was clipped by 5 bases and J by 5 bases; unmatched bases: 6. The germline V gene has CDR1 LNHDA and CDR2 SQIVND (reference sequence). CDR3 residues: CASSLRTGGDQPQHF. The CDR3 DNA reads as TGTGCCAGTAGTCTGAGGACAGGGGGTGATCAGCCCCAGCATTTT.

This clone is a singleton in its sample. Other DNA sequences in this sample translate to the same CDR3. The chain combines TRBV6-2 or TRBV6-3 with TRBJ2-3, with a tentative D call TRBD1 (6 bases). The germline V gene has CDR1 MNHEY and CDR2 SVGEGT. The CDR3 runs 14 residues. The V and J ends lost 2 bases and 3 bases respectively, with 9 bases between them. The CDR3 nucleotides are TGTGCCAGCAGTTACCTGGGGGCGACAGATACGCAGTATTTT. As protein: CASSYLGATDTQYF.

V is TRBV27 and J is TRBJ1-1, with D possibly being TRBD1 (5 bases). Germline loops: CDR1 MNHEY, CDR2 SMNVEV (reference sequence). V lost 6 bases to trimming and J lost 6 bases, with 11 bases between them. The CDR3 runs to 12 residues. The CDR3 loop reads CASSPGVSEAFF. The CDR3 DNA is TGTGCCAGCAGCCCGGGGGTGTCTGAAGCTTTCTTT.

The rearrangement links TRBV3-1 (or the pseudogene TRBV3-2) to TRBJ2-7, with 9 bases matching TRBD1. Germline V CDR1 and CDR2: LGHDT, YNNKEL (reference sequence). Trimming at V came to 0 bases and at J to 5 bases, leaving 8 bases not matched to a gene. This CDR3 region has 16 residues. For the CDR3, the DNA is TGTGCCAGCAGCCAAGAATCGGGACAGGGCCAAAACGAGCAGTACTTC. This codes for CASSQESGQGQNEQYF.